This TCR beta chain was identified during a study of blood T cells in healthy people across ages. Primed by a sample-barcoded 5' primer and a J-beta primer mix, a second PCR proceeded for about 6 to 11 cycles. TCRdb recomputed calls from the 5' RACE reads with MiXCR, one row per CDR3 protein. The sample records 850,000 to 1,300,000 distinct CDR3 sequences, 35% to 50% being singletons. This receptor was obtained from a woman aged 60-70 years in good health. Specimen: blood.

Here the CDR3 reads CASSFRGGSSYNEQFF. CDR3 nucleotide sequence: TGTGCCAGCAGCTTCCGTGGCGGGAGCTCCTACAATGAGCAGTTCTTC. This chain connects TRBV5-6 to TRBJ2-1; the match to TRBD2 covers 7 bases. CDR1 SGHDT and CDR2 YYEEEE come from the germline V gene. The J segment lost 0 bases and the V segment lost 2 bases, leaving 5 bases of the junction unmatched. CDR3 length equals 16 residues.